Detailed here is one T cell receptor beta chain. Libraries were prepared by immunoSEQ multiplex PCR; TCRdb keeps only in-frame clonotypes and omits some of them. The profile shows about 180,000 clones, roughly nine tenths of them singletons. Germline CDR1 and CDR2: SGDLS and YYNGEE. Trimming removed 0 bases from V and 2 bases from J, with 17 bases in between. The CDR3 contains 17 residues. This sample is part of a study of blood T cell repertoires in COVID-19. Study at large: The origin of the acute and convalescent COVID-19 samples was the United States, Italy and Spain. PBMCs, B-cell-depleted T cells, or T cells were the source of the cDNA or gDNA that made up the material.

The origin of this receptor is a man between 65 and 85 years old with active or convalescent COVID-19. The sample consisted of peripheral blood. V gene TRBV9 combines with J gene TRBJ1-2; a possible D gene is TRBD1 (5 bases). The CDR3 nucleotides read TGTGCCAGCAGCGTAGAGGGGCAGGCCGGGCCAAACTATGGCTACACCTTC. Translation gives CASSVEGQAGPNYGYTF.